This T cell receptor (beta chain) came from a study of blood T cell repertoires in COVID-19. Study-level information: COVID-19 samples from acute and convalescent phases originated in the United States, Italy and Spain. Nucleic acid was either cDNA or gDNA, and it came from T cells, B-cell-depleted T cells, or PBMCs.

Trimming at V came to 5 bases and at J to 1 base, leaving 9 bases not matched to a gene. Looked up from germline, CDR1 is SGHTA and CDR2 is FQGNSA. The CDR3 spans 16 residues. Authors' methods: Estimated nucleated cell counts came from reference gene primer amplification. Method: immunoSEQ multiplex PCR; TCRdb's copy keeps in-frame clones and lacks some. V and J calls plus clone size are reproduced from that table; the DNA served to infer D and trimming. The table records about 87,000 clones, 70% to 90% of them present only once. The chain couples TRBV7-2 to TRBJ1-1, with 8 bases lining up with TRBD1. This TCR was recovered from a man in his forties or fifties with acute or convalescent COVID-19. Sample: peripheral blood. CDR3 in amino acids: CASSLPPGTGNTEAFF. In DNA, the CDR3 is TGTGCCAGCAGCCTCCCCCCCGGGACAGGGAACACTGAAGCTTTCTTT.